The rows below give T cell receptor beta chains drawn from one sample of a study of cytomegalovirus exposure and HLA in healthy donors. Libraries were prepared by immunoSEQ multiplex PCR; TCRdb keeps only in-frame clonotypes and omits some of them. The table shows 110,000 or so clones, with about 91% occurring only once. The sample consisted of PBMCs. These receptors were collected from a young man in good health and CMV-seronegative. The CDR3 runs from the conserved cysteine through the conserved F or W. D genes are given only for firm matches. Clone size is stated in some rows and not others, as once, few, many or a class when expanded.

j_call clone_size d_call v_call cdr3_nt cdr3_aa
TRBJ2-1 . TRBD2 TRBV4-1 TGCGCCAGCAGCCTCCGACTAGCCGATGAGCAGTTCTTC CASSLRLADEQFF
TRBJ2-4 . . TRBV28 TGTGCCAGCCGGGGAGAGGTGGCCAAAAACATTCAGTACTTC CASRGEVAKNIQYF
TRBJ2-3 . . TRBV7-2 TGTGCCAGCAGCTTAAGTCGTGCGGGGGCTGGGCCAGATACGCAGTATTTT CASSLSRAGAGPDTQYF
TRBJ2-7 . TRBD1 TRBV5-8 TGTGCCAGCAGCTTGGGCGATTGGCAGGGGGCGCAGGAGCAGTACTTC CASSLGDWQGAQEQYF
TRBJ2-5 . TRBD1 TRBV7-7 TGTGCCAGCAGCCATACAGGGGGCGAGGGAGAGACCCAGTACTTC CASSHTGGEGETQYF
TRBJ1-3 . TRBD1 TRBV9 TGTGCCAGCAGCGTAGATTCGAGGGGGCGTCTCGGAAACACCATATATTTT CASSVDSRGRLGNTIYF
TRBJ2-6 . . TRBV5-1 TGCGCCAGCAGCGGAAACAGGGGGGCCAACGTCCTGACTTTC CASSGNRGANVLTF
TRBJ1-1 . . TRBV29-1 TGCAGCGTTGGTAGCAGTATGAACACTGAAGCTTTCTTT CSVGSSMNTEAFF
TRBJ2-2 . . TRBV5-1 TGCGCCAGCAGCTTGGCCAGCGGAACCGGGGAGCTGTTTTTT CASSLASGTGELFF
TRBJ2-3 . TRBD2 TRBV18 TGTGCCAGCTCACCGATAACTAGCGGGGCCGGGGATACGCAGTATTTT CASSPITSGAGDTQYF
TRBJ2-2 . TRBD1 TRBV5-6 TGTGCCAGCAGCCCCCGCAGACAGGGGGCAGCCGGGGAGCTGTTTTTT CASSPRRQGAAGELFF
TRBJ2-3 . . TRBV7-2 TGTGCCAGCAGCGTCACTAGGAGCACAGATACGCAGTATTTT CASSVTRSTDTQYF
TRBJ1-5 . . TRBV18 TGTGCCAGCTCAGGCGGGGCGGTGCAGCCCCAGCATTTT CASSGGAVQPQHF
TRBJ2-3 . TRBD2 TRBV5-4 TGTGCCAGCAGCGTCCCGGGACTACGCACAGATACGCAGTATTTT CASSVPGLRTDTQYF
TRBJ1-4 . . TRBV7-9 TGTGCCAGCAGCCGGAGCGGTGGGGAAAAACTGTTTTTT CASSRSGGEKLFF
TRBJ2-4 few . TRBV5-4 TGTGCCAGCAGCTTACTGGACTCCAAAAACATTCAGTACTTC CASSLLDSKNIQYF
TRBJ2-2 . . TRBV7-6 TGTGCCAGCAGCTTCGGGGGGCTGAACACCGGGGAGCTGTTTTTT CASSFGGLNTGELFF
TRBJ1-2 once TRBD1 TRBV19 TGTGCCAGTAGCAGTCCCGGGACAGTGTTGGGTGGCTACACCTTC CASSSPGTVLGGYTF
TRBJ2-3 . TRBD2 TRBV27 TGTGCCAGCAGTTTATTAGCGGGTTTTAGCACAGATACGCAGTATTTT CASSLLAGFSTDTQYF
TRBJ1-5 few TRBD1 TRBV5-5 TGTGCCAGCACCATGGGACAGGGAGGGCAGCCCCAGCATTTT CASTMGQGGQPQHF
TRBJ2-2 . . TRBV9 TGTGCCAGCAGCGTAGTGGGAGCTGCGAACACCGGGGAGCTGTTTTTT CASSVVGAANTGELFF
TRBJ2-7 . . TRBV7-2 TGTGCCAGCAGCTTAGGAGATTTAAGATACGAGCAGTACTTC CASSLGDLRYEQYF
TRBJ1-4 few . TRBV5-1 TGCGCCAGCAGCTTGGACTCAACTAATGAAAAACTGTTTTTT CASSLDSTNEKLFF
TRBJ1-1 . . TRBV9 TGTGCCAGCAGTCCCTACCCTCGCGCAGGGGTTAACGCTGAAGCTTTCTTT CASSPYPRAGVNAEAFF
TRBJ1-5 . TRBD1 TRBV7-2 TGTGCCAGCAGCGGCGGGACAGTTAGCAATCAGCCCCAGCATTTT CASSGGTVSNQPQHF
TRBJ1-4 once . TRBV7-2 TGTGCCAGCAGCTTGAAAGGTTGGGGGGTCGGTGAAAAACTGTTTTTT CASSLKGWGVGEKLFF
TRBJ2-7 . TRBD1 TRBV27 TGTGCCACTCGAAACAGGGGCGTCTTCTACGAGCAGTACTTC CATRNRGVFYEQYF
TRBJ2-7 . . TRBV6-1 TGTGCCAGCATCATTAGAGGGGGTTCCTACGAGCAGTACTTC CASIIRGGSYEQYF
TRBJ2-2 few TRBD2 TRBV14 TGTGCCAGCAGCCAAGATCTTTTGACTAGCGGCACCGGGGAGCTGTTTTTT CASSQDLLTSGTGELFF
TRBJ2-7 . . TRBV11-2 TGTGCCAGCAGCTTAGGCCGGGGGGCCCCGCGCGAGCAGTACTTC CASSLGRGAPREQYF
TRBJ1-4 . . TRBV4-1 TGCGCCAGCAGCCAAGCCCTCAATGAAAAACTGTTTTTT CASSQALNEKLFF
TRBJ1-1 . TRBD1 TRBV6-5 TGTGCCAGCAGTAGGGGACCGGACAGGGGCACTGAAGCTTTCTTT CASSRGPDRGTEAFF
TRBJ1-5 . . TRBV28 TGTGCCAGCAGTTTTCAAATCAGGCAGGGTCAGCCCCAGCATTTT CASSFQIRQGQPQHF
TRBJ2-1 . TRBD2 TRBV7-9 TGTGCCAGCAGCATCCTAGCGGGCGGGCGACATGAGCAGTTCTTC CASSILAGGRHEQFF
TRBJ1-5 few . TRBV2 TGTGCCAGCAGTGAGGCAGGGGTAGGCAATCAGCCCCAGCATTTT CASSEAGVGNQPQHF
TRBJ1-2 . TRBD1 TRBV28 TGTGCCAGCAGTTTAGGGACAGGGGGATATGGCTACACCTTC CASSLGTGGYGYTF
TRBJ2-7 . . TRBV6-5 TGTGCCAGCAGTACAGGGTCCTACGAGCAGTACTTC CASSTGSYEQYF
TRBJ2-1 . . TRBV7-8 TGTGCCAGCAGCTTAAGTCCCTACGGTGCCTCCTACAATGAGCAGTTCTTC CASSLSPYGASYNEQFF
TRBJ2-7 . TRBD2 TRBV18 TGTGCCAGCTCAATGAACACTAATGCGGGAGGGTTTGACTACGAGCAGTACTTC CASSMNTNAGGFDYEQYF
TRBJ2-5 . . TRBV6-5 TGTGCCAGCAGTACCCAGCGGTACGCTCAAGAGACCCAGTACTTC CASSTQRYAQETQYF
TRBJ1-5 . TRBD1 TRBV6-6 TGTGCCAGCACCCCGATCAGACAGGGAAGGAGTCAGCCCCAGCATTTT CASTPIRQGRSQPQHF
TRBJ2-7 . . TRBV4-1 TGCGCCAGCAGCCCACAGGGTCGGCACGAGCAGTACTTC CASSPQGRHEQYF
TRBJ2-3 . . TRBV25-1 TGTGCCAGCAGTGACAGCGCTATTGATACGCAGTATTTT CASSDSAIDTQYF
TRBJ2-1 . TRBD2 TRBV6-4 TGTGCCAGCAGTGTAGAGACTAGCGCTTGGAATGAGCAGTTCTTC CASSVETSAWNEQFF
TRBJ1-4 . TRBD1 TRBV28 TGTGCCAGCAGTTTCAGGGGGCGGGATGAAAAACTGTTTTTT CASSFRGRDEKLFF
TRBJ2-3 few . TRBV7-2 TGTGCCAGCAGTTCCGGCGGCGGGATAACTACGGGCACAGATACGCAGTATTTT CASSSGGGITTGTDTQYF
TRBJ2-7 . TRBD2 TRBV6-5 TGTGCCAGCAGTTGGACTAGCGGATCCTACGAGCAGTACTTC CASSWTSGSYEQYF
TRBJ1-2 . . TRBV27 TGTGCCAGCAGTTCTTATAGCCTGACTAACTATGGCTACACCTTC CASSSYSLTNYGYTF
TRBJ2-3 . . TRBV29-1 TGCAGCGCTGTCCCGGGGTCAGATACGCAGTATTTT CSAVPGSDTQYF
TRBJ1-2 once . TRBV19 TGTGCCAGTAGTATCGACAGGACCAGCTATGGCTACACCTTC CASSIDRTSYGYTF
TRBJ1-2 . TRBD1 TRBV7-2 TGTGCCAGCAGCTTACAGGGGGCCTATGGCTACACCTTC CASSLQGAYGYTF
TRBJ2-3 . . TRBV28 TGTGCCAGCAGCCCGTACACAGATACGCAGTATTTT CASSPYTDTQYF